Below are 30 T cell receptor beta chains sequenced from a single sample in a study of shared clonotypes between healthy human individuals. The assay was immunoSEQ multiplex PCR, and TCRdb's table has in-frame clones only and misses some. The sample includes approximately 1,000,000 clones, 70% to 80% of them seen just once. The sample taken for sequencing was memory CD4+ T cells from PBMCs. The subset was: CD45RA-negative fraction. The receptors shown here come from a man aged 18 to 29 in good health. Some clones in this sample may be carry-over from other donors' samples.

V is TRBV5-6 and J is TRBJ2-1; 9 bases are a match to TRBD1. The V gene's germline CDR1 is SGHDT and CDR2 YYEEEE. The CDR3 length is 15 residues. The trim removed 6 bases at V and 7 bases at J, leaving 11 bases unmatched. As DNA, the CDR3 is TGTGCCAGCACTCTTTTAGGACAGGGGTCGAATGAGCAGTTCTTC. The encoded protein is CASTLLGQGSNEQFF.

V is TRBV18 and J is TRBJ1-2; D remains ambiguous. Germline V gives CDR1 KGHSH, CDR2 LQKENI. The length of the CDR3 is 17 residues. Trimming removed 3 bases at V and 2 bases at J, with 19 bases between. CDR3 loop: CASSPQRGTQTNYGYTF. The CDR3 DNA follows: TGTGCCAGCTCACCCCAGCGGGGAACCCAGACGAACTATGGCTACACCTTC.

V is TRBV9 and J is TRBJ1-1; D remains ambiguous. V dropped 4 bases and J dropped 0 bases, with 10 bases sitting between them. Germline CDR1 SGDLS, CDR2 YYNGEE. CDR3 length: 14 amino acids. CDR3 nucleotide sequence: TGTGCCAGCAGCATCGGAGGGTTGAACACTGAAGCTTTCTTT. Translating gives CASSIGGLNTEAFF.

The gene calls are TRBV7-3 and TRBJ1-5; TRBD1 might be the D (5 bases). Per the germline V gene, CDR1 is SGHTA and CDR2 is FQGTGA. This CDR3 contains 14 residues. The germline V and J ends were trimmed by 2 bases and 5 bases, with 10 bases remaining between them. CDR3 DNA sequence: TGTGCCAGCAGCTTACAGGGTCCGGATCAGCCCCAGCATTTT. Protein: CASSLQGPDQPQHF.

Notes on this clone: This specimen includes other DNA sequences encoding the same CDR3. The gene calls are TRBV18 and TRBJ1-5; no definite D call. The CDR3 length is 13 residues. Germline-derived CDR1 and CDR2 are KGHSH and LQKENI. V shed 3 bases and J shed 1 base, with 4 bases lying between them. CDR3 residues: CASSPHSNQPQHF. The CDR3 DNA is TGTGCCAGCTCACCCCACAGCAATCAGCCCCAGCATTTT.

This chain uses TRBV9 with TRBJ1-2; D unclear. Germline assignment: CDR1 SGDLS and CDR2 YYNGEE. The CDR3 is 13 amino acids. Trimming took off 1 base at V and 6 bases at J, with 10 bases between the two ends. CDR3 sequence (DNA): TGTGCCAGCAGCGTATCTTCAGTCGATGGCTACACCTTC. It is translated as CASSVSSVDGYTF.

The rearrangement joins TRBV28 to TRBJ1-2, with D maybe TRBD1 (5 bases). Germline V lookup: CDR1 MDHEN, CDR2 SYDVKM. V shed 6 bases and J shed 7 bases, with 12 bases lying between them. The CDR3 extends over 12 amino acids. The CDR3 sequence: CASRGRDSGYTF. The CDR3 DNA follows: TGTGCCAGCAGGGGACGGGACTCTGGCTACACCTTC.

V gene TRBV27 combines with J gene TRBJ2-7; D not certain. The CDR3 runs 14 residues. V lost 0 bases and J lost 0, with 6 bases in between. Germline CDR1 reads MNHEY; CDR2 reads SMNVEV (reference sequence). The CDR3 region has the DNA TGTGCCAGCAGTTTATCCCCGAGCTCCTACGAGCAGTACTTC. Its translation: CASSLSPSSYEQYF.

The rearrangement uses TRBV4-3 and TRBJ2-3; the D gene is possibly TRBD1 (6 bases). V lost 4 bases and J lost 3, with 11 bases in between. Germline V CDR1 and CDR2: LGHNA, YSLEER. The CDR3 is 14 residues long. CDR3 region: CASSRGQQTDTQYF. The CDR3 DNA sequence: TGCGCCAGCAGCCGTGGACAGCAAACAGATACGCAGTATTTT.

The chain couples TRBV6-1 to TRBJ1-4; D is perhaps TRBD1 (6 bases). CDR3 size: 15 residues. Trimming shortened V by 10 bases and J by 5 bases, and 20 bases separated the two germline ends. The germline gives CDR1 MNHNS, CDR2 SASEGT. The CDR3 loop is CATRAPGTRNEKLFF. The CDR3 nucleotides are TGTGCCACCCGAGCGCCTGGGACAAGAAATGAAAAACTGTTTTTT.

This chain links TRBV4-3 with TRBJ2-7, with D unresolved. CDR3 length: 14 amino acids. Trimming removed 1 base at V and 4 bases at J, with 11 bases between. Germline V lookup: CDR1 LGHNA, CDR2 YSLEER. Here the CDR3 DNA reads TGCGCCAGCAGCCAAGTAGGTTCGCTGTACGAGCAGTACTTC. Translating gives CASSQVGSLYEQYF.

V usage is TRBV29-1 and J usage is TRBJ2-1, with 11 nucleotides matching TRBD2. CDR1 and CDR2 (germline): SQVTM, ANQGSEA. The CDR3 loop spans 14 amino acids. The trim removed 6 bases at V and 7 bases at J, leaving 8 bases unmatched. The CDR3 protein is CSVEPGLAVNEQFF. The CDR3, as DNA: TGCAGCGTAGAACCGGGACTAGCGGTAAATGAGCAGTTCTTC.

J is TRBJ2-3 and V is TRBV2; the D gene is possibly TRBD1 (6 bases). Deletions cut 1 base from V and 2 bases from J, with 19 bases between. The CDR3 extends over 18 amino acids. CDR1 is SNHLY and CDR2 is FYNNEI in the germline V gene. The CDR3 bases are TGTGCCAGCAGTGAAGGTTTCGGGGTGGGACACCACACAGATACGCAGTATTTT. Translated, it gives CASSEGFGVGHHTDTQYF.

The chain carries TRBV6-1 and TRBJ1-1; D perhaps matches TRBD1 (5 bases). The germline V gene encodes CDR1 MNHNS and CDR2 SASEGT. This CDR3 region has 14 residues. Trimming took 5 bases from V and 6 from J, leaving 16 bases between them. The DNA of the CDR3 is TGTGCCAGCAGTACCTCGGGGGGTTTCGCTGAAGCTTTCTTT. Residues: CASSTSGGFAEAFF.

The gene calls are TRBV11-3 and TRBJ2-5; 11 bases fit TRBD2. The CDR3 has 15 amino acids. Germline loops: CDR1 SGHNT, CDR2 YENEEA. Trimming at V came to 5 bases and at J to 3 bases, leaving 5 bases not matched to a gene. The CDR3 coding sequence is TGTGCCAGCAGCACCGGGACTAGCGGAGAAGAGACCCAGTACTTC. This gives the protein CASSTGTSGEETQYF.

The V call is TRBV27, the J call TRBJ1-5; no firm D call. This CDR3 has 14 amino acids. V lost 6 bases, J lost 2 bases, and 11 bases lay in between. Per the germline V gene, CDR1 is MNHEY and CDR2 is SMNVEV (reference sequence). The CDR3 protein is CASSPLRGNQPQHF. The CDR3 DNA reads as TGTGCCAGCAGCCCCCTCCGGGGCAATCAGCCCCAGCATTTT.

The chain couples TRBV4-2 to TRBJ1-4; weak D call: TRBD1 (5 bases). CDR1 is LGHNA and CDR2 is YNFKEQ in the germline V gene. This CDR3 is built from 17 residues. V gave up 0 bases and J gave up 4 bases, with 15 bases separating them. CDR3: CASSQDGGLGVNEKLFF. The CDR3 DNA sequence: TGTGCCAGCAGCCAAGATGGAGGTTTGGGGGTTAATGAAAAACTGTTTTTT.

This chain links TRBV14 with TRBJ1-1; D call uncertain. The V end was cut by 6 bases, the J end by 2 bases, with 10 bases between. This CDR3 contains 13 residues. Germline V gene data show CDR1 as SGHDN and CDR2 as FVKESK. The CDR3: CASRVHLNTEAFF. CDR3 coding DNA: TGTGCCAGCAGGGTACACCTAAACACTGAAGCTTTCTTT.

As regards this clone: The sample contains more than one DNA sequence encoding this CDR3. The chain recombines TRBV5-1 with TRBJ1-1, with a weak D call TRBD1 (6 bases). Germline CDR1 and CDR2: SGHRS and YFSETQ. With 2 bases removed from V and 5 bases from J, the gap between germline ends came to 10 bases. This CDR3 is built from 13 residues. This chain's CDR3 is CASSLQGGTEAFF. DNA of the CDR3: TGCGCCAGCAGCTTACAGGGTGGGACTGAAGCTTTCTTT.

The chain employs TRBV18 and TRBJ2-7, with D possibly TRBD1 on 6 matching bases. With 6 bases removed from V and 0 bases from J, the gap between germline ends came to 18 bases. Germline-derived CDR1 and CDR2 are KGHSH and LQKENI. CDR3 length: 16 residues. The CDR3 loop is CASSPTFTGFSYEQYF. As DNA, the CDR3 is TGTGCCAGCTCTCCAACCTTTACAGGGTTCTCCTACGAGCAGTACTTC.

V usage is TRBV14 and J usage is TRBJ2-2; 8 positions agree with TRBD1. V gave up 4 bases and J gave up 7 bases; unmatched junction bases: 5. The CDR3 is 14 amino acids. Germline V gives CDR1 SGHDN, CDR2 FVKESK. The CDR3 sequence: CASSRTGRVGELFF. DNA for the CDR3: TGTGCCAGCAGCCGGACAGGGCGGGTCGGGGAGCTGTTTTTT.

The chain carries TRBV7-3 and TRBJ2-5; 12 nucleotides line up with TRBD2. The CDR3 sequence is 16 residues long. J gave up 4 bases and V 2 bases, and 5 bases lay outside the gene matches. From germline, CDR1 is SGHTA and CDR2 FQGTGA. In DNA form, the CDR3 reads TGTGCCAGCAGCTTAGGATCGGGACTAGCGGGAGAGACCCAGTACTTC. It yields the protein CASSLGSGLAGETQYF.

This clone was picked up many times. Other DNA sequences of this sample code for an identical CDR3. The gene calls are TRBV7-3 and TRBJ2-5, with D tentatively TRBD1 (6 bases). CDR3 length: 13 amino acids. CDR1 SGHTA and CDR2 FQGTGA come from the germline V gene. V was shortened by 1 base and J by 3 bases, with 6 bases between the two germline ends. CDR3 nucleotides: TGTGCCAGCAGCTTAAACAGGGAAGAGACCCAGTACTTC. It yields the protein CASSLNREETQYF.

This clone was counted once. The chain couples TRBV28 to TRBJ1-1; D gene unclear. The CDR3 extends over 12 amino acids. Germline CDR1 reads MDHEN; CDR2 reads SYDVKM. V lost 4 bases and J 8 bases, leaving 11 bases between the germline ends. The CDR3 DNA follows: TGTGCCAGCAGTTCTTTTCTAATCGAAGCTTTCTTT. Amino acid sequence: CASSSFLIEAFF.

This clone showed up many times. The rearrangement links TRBV2 to TRBJ2-7; tentative D call: TRBD2 (5 bases). CDR1 is SNHLY and CDR2 is FYNNEI in the germline V gene. V lost 8 bases, J lost 2 bases, and 16 bases lay in between. CDR3 length: 14 amino acids. In DNA, the CDR3 is TGTGCCAGCGGTTTCGCCGGGGTCCCCTACGAGCAGTACTTC. It is translated as CASGFAGVPYEQYF.

This clone appeared a single time. The chain carries TRBV20-1 and TRBJ2-5; D ambiguous. Looked up from germline, CDR1 is DFQATT and CDR2 is SNEGSKA (reference sequence). The CDR3 totals 11 residues. Trimming took off 0 bases at V and 13 bases at J, with 12 bases between the two ends. CDR3 sequence (DNA): TGCAGTGCTAGAGATGAGATGTATTTGTACTTC. Translated, it gives CSARDEMYLYF.

The chain recombines TRBV7-8 with TRBJ2-2; D uncertain. The CDR3 has 17 residues. V lost 5 bases and J 1 base, leaving 17 bases between the germline ends. Germline V lookup: CDR1 SGHVS, CDR2 FQNEAQ. CDR3 amino acids: CASSPLSIRENTGELFF. The CDR3 region has the DNA TGTGCCAGCAGCCCCCTGAGTATTAGGGAGAACACCGGGGAGCTGTTTTTT. The variable domain in full, with the rest retrieved from reference TRBV7-8 and TRBJ2-2, is GAGVSQSPRYKVAKRGQDVALRCDPISGHVSLFWYQQALGQGPEFLTYFQNEAQLDKSGLPSDRFFAERPEGSVSTLKIQRTQQEDSAVYLCASSPLSIRENTGELFFGEGSRLTVL.

This chain connects TRBV7-9 to TRBJ1-4, with 10 bases lining up with TRBD1. The junction had 4 bases not matched to a gene; V was cut back by 4 bases and J by 8 bases. From germline, CDR1 is SEHNR and CDR2 FQNEAQ (reference sequence). This CDR3 has 14 amino acids. The CDR3, as DNA: TGTGCCAGCAGCTCGGGACAGGGGCGGGAAAAACTGTTTTTT. Translated: CASSSGQGREKLFF.

V is TRBV6-6 and J is TRBJ2-5; 10 nucleotides line up with TRBD1. The J call may not be correct, given that the DNA end is closer to TRBJ2-7. Looked up from germline, CDR1 is MNHNY and CDR2 is SVGAGI (reference sequence). The CDR3 runs 14 residues. The CDR3: CASRKTGGGDEQYF. As DNA, the CDR3 is TGTGCCAGCAGGAAGACAGGGGGCGGGGACGAGCAGTACTTC.

This clone occurred a few times. V gene TRBV28 combines with J gene TRBJ1-1; D remains ambiguous. With 7 bases removed from V and 4 bases from J, the gap between germline ends came to 10 bases. The CDR3 totals 12 residues. Per germline, CDR1 MDHEN and CDR2 SYDVKM. In DNA, the CDR3 is TGTGCCAGCAAGGCCTGGAGCACTGAAGCTTTCTTT. Translating gives CASKAWSTEAFF.